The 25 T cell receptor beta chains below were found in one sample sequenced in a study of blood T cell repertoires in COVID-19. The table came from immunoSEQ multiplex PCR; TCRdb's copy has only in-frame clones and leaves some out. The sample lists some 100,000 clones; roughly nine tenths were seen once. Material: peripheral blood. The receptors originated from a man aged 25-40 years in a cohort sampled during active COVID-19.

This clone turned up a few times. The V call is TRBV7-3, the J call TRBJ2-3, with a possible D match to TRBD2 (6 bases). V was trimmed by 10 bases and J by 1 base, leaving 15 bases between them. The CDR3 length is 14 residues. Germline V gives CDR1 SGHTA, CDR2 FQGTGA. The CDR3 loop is CATGPGEGTDTQYF. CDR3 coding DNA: TGTGCCACAGGCCCGGGGGAGGGCACAGATACGCAGTATTTT.

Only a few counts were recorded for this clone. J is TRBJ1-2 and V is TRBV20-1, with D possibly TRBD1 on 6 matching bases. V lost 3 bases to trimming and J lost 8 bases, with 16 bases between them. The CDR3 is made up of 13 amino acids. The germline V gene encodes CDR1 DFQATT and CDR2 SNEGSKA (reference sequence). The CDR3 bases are TGCAGTGCTAGTTGGGGCAGGGGTGGGGGCTACACCTTC. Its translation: CSASWGRGGGYTF.

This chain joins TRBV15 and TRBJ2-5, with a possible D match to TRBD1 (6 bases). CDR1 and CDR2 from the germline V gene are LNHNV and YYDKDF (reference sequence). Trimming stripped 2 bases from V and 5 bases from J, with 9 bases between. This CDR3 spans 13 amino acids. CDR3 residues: CATSRSGVETQYF. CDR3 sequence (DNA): TGTGCCACCAGCAGATCAGGGGTCGAGACCCAGTACTTC.

CDR3 sequence: CACNRDTNYGYTF. The CDR3 region has the DNA TGTGCCTGTAACCGCGACACTAACTATGGCTACACCTTC. The chain is built from TRBV30 and TRBJ1-2, with D uncertain. The germline V gene encodes CDR1 GTSNPN and CDR2 SVGIG (reference sequence). The CDR3 is 13 amino acids. The V and J ends lost 6 bases and 0 bases respectively, with 11 bases between them. The whole variable domain, filled in from reference TRBV30 and TRBJ1-2, reads SQTIHQWPATLVQPVGSPLSLECTVEGTSNPNLYWYRQAAGRGLQLLFYSVGIGQISSEVPQNLSASRPQDRQFILSSKKLLLSDSGFYLCACNRDTNYGYTFGSGTRLTVV.

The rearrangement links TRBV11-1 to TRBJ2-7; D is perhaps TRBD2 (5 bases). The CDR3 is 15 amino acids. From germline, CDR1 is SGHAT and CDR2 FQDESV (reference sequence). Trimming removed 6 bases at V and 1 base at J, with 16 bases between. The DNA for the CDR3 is TGTGCCAGCAGTTATCCGGGAACGAGGTCCTACGAGCAGTACTTC. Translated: CASSYPGTRSYEQYF. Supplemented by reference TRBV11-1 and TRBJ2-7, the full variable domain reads EAEVAQSPRYKITEKSQAVAFWCDPISGHATLYWYRQILGQGPELLVQFQDESVVDDSQLPKDRFSAERLKGVDSTLKIQPAELGDSAMYLCASSYPGTRSYEQYFGPGTRLTVT.

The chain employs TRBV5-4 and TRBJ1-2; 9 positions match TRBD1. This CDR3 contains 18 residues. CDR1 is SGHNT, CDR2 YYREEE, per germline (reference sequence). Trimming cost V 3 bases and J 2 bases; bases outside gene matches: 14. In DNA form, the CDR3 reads TGTGCCAGCAGCTCAACCCCGGGACAGGGCAGAGGGAACTATGGCTACACCTTC. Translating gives CASSSTPGQGRGNYGYTF.

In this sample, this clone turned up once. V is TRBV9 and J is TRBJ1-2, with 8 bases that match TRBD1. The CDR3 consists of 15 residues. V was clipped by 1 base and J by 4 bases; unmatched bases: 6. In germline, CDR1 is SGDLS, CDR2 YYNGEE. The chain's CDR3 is CASSVTDRGIYGYTF. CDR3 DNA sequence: TGTGCCAGCAGCGTAACCGACAGGGGTATCTATGGCTACACCTTC.

Here the CDR3 reads CASSSGQGIQPQHF. The CDR3 coding sequence is TGTGCCAGTAGCTCGGGACAGGGGATTCAGCCCCAGCATTTT. This rearrangement joins TRBV19 to TRBJ1-5; 10 nucleotides agree with TRBD1. Germline lookup yields CDR1 LNHDA and CDR2 SQIVND (reference sequence). This CDR3 contains 14 residues. J gave up 6 bases and V 6 bases, and 5 bases lay outside the gene matches.

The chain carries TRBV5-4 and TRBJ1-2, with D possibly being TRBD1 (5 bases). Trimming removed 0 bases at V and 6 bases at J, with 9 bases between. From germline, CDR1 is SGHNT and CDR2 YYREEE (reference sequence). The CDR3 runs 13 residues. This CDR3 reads CASSLGGDDGYTF. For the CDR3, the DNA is TGTGCCAGCAGCTTGGGGGGGGACGATGGCTACACCTTC.

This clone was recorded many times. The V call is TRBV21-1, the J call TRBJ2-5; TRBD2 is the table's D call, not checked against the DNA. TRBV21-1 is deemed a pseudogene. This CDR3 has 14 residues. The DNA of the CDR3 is TGTGCCAGCAGTCAAACTGAAGTACAAGAGACCCAGTACTTC. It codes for CASSQTEVQETQYF.

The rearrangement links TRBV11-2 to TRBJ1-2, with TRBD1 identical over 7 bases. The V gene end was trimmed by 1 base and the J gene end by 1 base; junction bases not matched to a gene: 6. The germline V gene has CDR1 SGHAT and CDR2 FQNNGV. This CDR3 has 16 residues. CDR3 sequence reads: CASSLVSDRDNYGYTF. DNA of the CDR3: TGTGCCAGCAGCTTAGTTTCCGACAGGGATAACTATGGCTACACCTTC.

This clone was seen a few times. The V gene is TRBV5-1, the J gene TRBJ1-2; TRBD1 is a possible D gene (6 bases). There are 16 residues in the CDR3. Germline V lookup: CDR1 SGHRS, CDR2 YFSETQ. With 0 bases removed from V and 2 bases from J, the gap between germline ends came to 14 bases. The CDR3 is CASSLAFSGQNYGYTF. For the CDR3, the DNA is TGCGCCAGCAGCTTGGCCTTTAGTGGACAGAACTATGGCTACACCTTC.

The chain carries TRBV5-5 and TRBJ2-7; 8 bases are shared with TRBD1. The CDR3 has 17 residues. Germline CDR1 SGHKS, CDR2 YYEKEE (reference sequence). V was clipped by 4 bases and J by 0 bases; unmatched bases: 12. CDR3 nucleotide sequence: TGTGCCAGCAGCAGAGGGACAGGTGGACCCTACTCCTACGAGCAGTACTTC. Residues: CASSRGTGGPYSYEQYF.

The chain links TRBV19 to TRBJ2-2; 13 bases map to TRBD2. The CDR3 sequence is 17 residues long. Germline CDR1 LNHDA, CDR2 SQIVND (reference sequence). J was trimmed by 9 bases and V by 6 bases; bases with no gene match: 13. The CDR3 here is CASRRLAGGPSFRELFF. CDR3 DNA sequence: TGTGCCAGTAGGCGACTAGCGGGGGGTCCGTCATTTCGGGAGCTGTTTTTT. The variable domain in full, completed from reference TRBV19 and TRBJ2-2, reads DGGITQSPKYLFRKEGQNVTLSCEQNLNHDAMYWYRQDPGQGLRLIYYSQIVNDFQKGDIAEGYSVSREKKESFPLTVTSAQKNPTAFYLCASRRLAGGPSFRELFFGEGSRLTVL.

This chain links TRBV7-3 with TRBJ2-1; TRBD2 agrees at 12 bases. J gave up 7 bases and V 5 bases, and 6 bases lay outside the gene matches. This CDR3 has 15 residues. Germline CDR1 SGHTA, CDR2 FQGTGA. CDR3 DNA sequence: TGTGCCAGCAGCCCCGGACTAGCGGGGCCAAATGAGCAGTTCTTC. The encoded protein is CASSPGLAGPNEQFF.

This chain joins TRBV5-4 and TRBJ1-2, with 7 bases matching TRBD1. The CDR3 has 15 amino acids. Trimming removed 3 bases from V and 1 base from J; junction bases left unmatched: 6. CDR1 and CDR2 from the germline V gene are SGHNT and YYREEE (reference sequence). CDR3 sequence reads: CASSSNRGGNYGYTF. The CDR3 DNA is TGTGCCAGCAGCTCGAACAGGGGCGGTAACTATGGCTACACCTTC.

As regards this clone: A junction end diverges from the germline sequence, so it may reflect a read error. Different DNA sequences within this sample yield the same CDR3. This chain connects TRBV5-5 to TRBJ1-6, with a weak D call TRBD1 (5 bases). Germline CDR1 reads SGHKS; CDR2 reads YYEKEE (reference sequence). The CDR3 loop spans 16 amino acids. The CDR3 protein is CARSLPGGRARSPLHF. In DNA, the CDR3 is TGCGCCCGCAGCTTGCCGGGGGGGAGGGCTAGATCACCCCTCCACTTT.

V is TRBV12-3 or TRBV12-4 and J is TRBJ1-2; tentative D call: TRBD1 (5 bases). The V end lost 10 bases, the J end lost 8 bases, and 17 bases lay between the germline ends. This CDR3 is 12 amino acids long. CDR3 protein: CATAGDGGGYTF. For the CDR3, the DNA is TGTGCCACCGCGGGGGACGGAGGCGGCTACACCTTC.

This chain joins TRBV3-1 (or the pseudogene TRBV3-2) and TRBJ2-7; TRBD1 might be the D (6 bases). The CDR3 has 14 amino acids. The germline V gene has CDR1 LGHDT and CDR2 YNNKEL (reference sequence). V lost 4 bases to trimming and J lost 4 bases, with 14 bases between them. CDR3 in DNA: TGTGCCAGCAGCCGAACCTGGACAGTGTACGAGCAGTACTTC. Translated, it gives CASSRTWTVYEQYF.

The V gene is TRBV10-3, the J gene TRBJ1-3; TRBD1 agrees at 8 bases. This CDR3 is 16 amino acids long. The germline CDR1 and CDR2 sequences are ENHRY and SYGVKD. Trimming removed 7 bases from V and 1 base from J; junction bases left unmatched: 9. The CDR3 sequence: CAIKGQGPSSGNTIYF. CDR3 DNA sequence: TGTGCCATCAAAGGACAGGGCCCTTCTTCTGGAAACACCATATATTTT.

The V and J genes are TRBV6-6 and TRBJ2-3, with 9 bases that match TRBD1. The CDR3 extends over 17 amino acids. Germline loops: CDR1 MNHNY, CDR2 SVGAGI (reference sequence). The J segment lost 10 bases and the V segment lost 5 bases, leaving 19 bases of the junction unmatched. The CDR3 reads CASSRTGQGPSGGAQYF. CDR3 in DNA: TGTGCCAGCAGTCGGACTGGACAGGGGCCCAGCGGAGGGGCGCAGTATTTT.

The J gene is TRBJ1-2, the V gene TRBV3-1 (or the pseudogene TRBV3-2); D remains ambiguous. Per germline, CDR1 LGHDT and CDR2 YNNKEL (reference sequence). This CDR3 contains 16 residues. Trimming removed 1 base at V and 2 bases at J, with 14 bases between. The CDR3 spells CASSQGRGRGNYGYTF. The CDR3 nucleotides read TGTGCCAGCAGCCAAGGGCGGGGAAGAGGAAACTATGGCTACACCTTC.

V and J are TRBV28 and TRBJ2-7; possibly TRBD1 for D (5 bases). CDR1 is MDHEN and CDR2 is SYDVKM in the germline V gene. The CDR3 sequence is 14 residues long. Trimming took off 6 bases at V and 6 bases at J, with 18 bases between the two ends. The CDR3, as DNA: TGTGCCAGCAGCCCCGCGACAGAAAGCCCCGAGCAGTACTTC. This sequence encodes CASSPATESPEQYF. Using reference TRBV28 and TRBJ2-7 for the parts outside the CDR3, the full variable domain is DVKVTQSSRYLVKRTGEKVFLECVQDMDHENMFWYRQDPGLGLRLIYFSYDVKMKEKGDIPEGYSVSREKKERFSLILESASTNQTSMYLCASSPATESPEQYFGPGTRLTVT.

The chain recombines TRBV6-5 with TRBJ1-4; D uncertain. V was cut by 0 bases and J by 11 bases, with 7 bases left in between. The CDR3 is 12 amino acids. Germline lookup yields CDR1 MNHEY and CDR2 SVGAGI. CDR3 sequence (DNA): TGTGCCAGCAGTTACTCGACGGGGAAACTGTTTTTT. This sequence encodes CASSYSTGKLFF.

The DNA for the CDR3 is TGTGCCAGCAGTTCTTCAGGGGCTCGGAATCAGCCCCAGCATTTT. Its translation: CASSSSGARNQPQHF. The chain joins TRBV28 to TRBJ1-5; maybe TRBD1 (6 bases). The germline CDR1 and CDR2 sequences are MDHEN and SYDVKM. The CDR3 is 15 amino acids. V lost 4 bases and J lost 4, with 14 bases in between.